The rows below give T cell receptor beta chains drawn from one sample of a study of PD-L1 blockade in urothelial cancer. Profiling relied on immunoSEQ multiplex PCR, and the TCRdb table lists in-frame clones only, not all of them. Counted here are about 40,000 clones, roughly 84% occurring once; the ten biggest clones make up over 2.5%. The source material was PBMCs, sampled around atezolizumab (anti-PD-L1) treatment. All receptors come from a man aged 65 to 79 with urothelial cancer. Each CDR3 is given with its conserved first and last residue. Fields, in order: J gene, V gene, D gene, CDR3 length, clone size, CDR3 DNA, CDR3 protein. The D gene is left open where the match is weak. Expanded clones are given a class, and other clones once, few, many or no size at all.

TRBJ2-7	TRBV30	.	12	.	TGTGCCTGGAGCCCAGGAACTTACGAGCAGTACTTC	CAWSPGTYEQYF
TRBJ2-5	TRBV28	TRBD2	16	.	TGTGCCAGCAGCCCCCCACTAGCGGGAGGGGAAGAGACCCAGTACTTC	CASSPPLAGGEETQYF
TRBJ1-5	TRBV19	.	17	.	TGTGCCAGTAGTATGTTCTTCTCTCGGGGGGCCGATCAGCCCCAGCATTTT	CASSMFFSRGADQPQHF
TRBJ2-3	TRBV29-1	TRBD2	15	.	TGCAGCGTTGGTACTAGCGGGAGGGCGTCAGATACGCAGTATTTT	CSVGTSGRASDTQYF
TRBJ2-1	TRBV25-1	TRBD2	16	.	TGTGCCAGCAGTGAATATAGTGGGGACTATACCAATGAGCAGTTCTTC	CASSEYSGDYTNEQFF
TRBJ2-2	TRBV7-9	TRBD1	14	.	TGTGCCAATGGACAGGGGGCTATCGACGGGGAGCTGTTTTTT	CANGQGAIDGELFF
TRBJ1-5	TRBV4-1	.	14	.	TGCGCCAGCAGCCAAGATCATCAGGGGAGGGCCCAGCATTTT	CASSQDHQGRAQHF
TRBJ2-2	TRBV6-4	TRBD2	14	.	TGTGCCAGCAGTGCAACTAGCGTGACCGGGGAGCTGTTTTTT	CASSATSVTGELFF
TRBJ1-2	TRBV6-1	TRBD1	15	.	TGTGCCAGCATGGGGGCGGGGACAGGGGGTTTTGGCTACACCTTC	CASMGAGTGGFGYTF
TRBJ1-5	TRBV6-5	.	15	.	TGTGCCAGCAGTTACTCCAGGGACACCAATCAGCCCCAGCATTTT	CASSYSRDTNQPQHF
TRBJ2-1	TRBV25-1	.	12	.	TGTGCCACTAGTAGTAACTTAAATGAGCAGTTCTTC	CATSSNLNEQFF
TRBJ2-2	TRBV5-1	TRBD2	17	.	TGCGCCAGCAGCTTCTCGACTAGCGGGCCGAACACCGGGGAGCTGTTTTTT	CASSFSTSGPNTGELFF
TRBJ1-1	TRBV4-1	.	15	.	TGCGCCAGCAGCCAAGATTTGGACAGGAACACTGAAGCTTTCTTT	CASSQDLDRNTEAFF
TRBJ2-3	TRBV6-5	.	14	.	TGTGCCAGCAGTTTCCGCCGGGATACAGATACGCAGTATTTT	CASSFRRDTDTQYF
TRBJ2-7	TRBV18	.	13	.	TGTGCCAGCTCACCTGGGCTGGGTACCGAGCAGTACTTC	CASSPGLGTEQYF
TRBJ2-5	TRBV5-4	.	14	once	TGTGCCAGCAGCTGGGGAGACAGGCAAGAGACCCAGTACTTC	CASSWGDRQETQYF
TRBJ2-5	TRBV29-1	TRBD2	16	.	TGCAGCGCCTCGCCGGGGGGAGCGGGAGGGGGGGAGACCCAGTACTTC	CSASPGGAGGGETQYF
TRBJ2-5	TRBV19	TRBD2	15	.	TGTGCCAGTAGTGGACTAGCGGCTAACCAAGAGACCCAGTACTTC	CASSGLAANQETQYF
TRBJ1-5	TRBV5-6	.	14	.	TGTGCCAGCAGCTTGGCAGGCGGGGGTCAGCCCCAGCATTTT	CASSLAGGGQPQHF
TRBJ2-5	TRBV10-1	.	13	.	TGCGCCAGCAGTGGCTCCAGGAAAGAGACCCAGTACTTC	CASSGSRKETQYF
TRBJ1-4	TRBV7-6	.	15	.	TGTGCCAGCAGCTTAGAACCGGCAACTAATGAAAAACTGTTTTTT	CASSLEPATNEKLFF
TRBJ2-1	TRBV19	TRBD1	14	.	TGTGCCAGTAGTCTGGGGACAGATATGGGTGAGCAGTTCTTC	CASSLGTDMGEQFF
TRBJ1-3	TRBV9	.	16	.	TGTGCCAGCAGCTCCGACCGCGGGAGCTCTGGAAACACCATATATTTT	CASSSDRGSSGNTIYF
TRBJ2-4	TRBV6-1	.	13	.	TGTGCCAGCCACAGGAGCGCCAAAAACATTCAGTACTTC	CASHRSAKNIQYF